This TCR beta chain was obtained from a study of blood T cell repertoires in COVID-19. Background on the study: The United States, Italy and Spain were the sources of the acute and convalescent COVID-19 samples. T cells, B-cell-depleted T cells, or PBMCs provided the cDNA or gDNA that served as material.

In assigning cohorts, the study relied on participant-reported clinical history. Recovered participants had two consecutive negative NP/OP PCR tests, healthcare professional clearance, or symptom resolution. This CDR3 region has 14 residues. The trim removed 5 bases at V and 6 bases at J, leaving 7 bases unmatched. CDR1 is MDHEN, CDR2 SYDVKM, per germline. Repertoires were generated with immunoSEQ multiplex PCR, while TCRdb's copy carries only in-frame clones and drops some. The sample shows under 300,000 clones, around 82% of them seen only once. The gene calls are TRBV28 and TRBJ2-1; 7 nucleotides line up with TRBD1. The TCR was taken from a man aged 50-60 years who had recovered from COVID-19. Sequenced material: PBMCs or T cells enriched from blood (not recorded which). This CDR3 is CASSRQGFSNEQFF. DNA of the CDR3: TGTGCCAGCAGTAGACAGGGATTCTCCAATGAGCAGTTCTTC.